This T cell receptor (beta chain) was sequenced for a study of molecular identifiers for immune sequencing clone quantification. The sample holds many counts of this clonotype. Germline trimming cut 4 bases from V and 3 bases from J; bases unmatched to any gene: 21. This CDR3 has 23 amino acids. Germline lookup yields CDR1 SGHTA and CDR2 FQGNSA. TCRdb fed the PCR reads into MiXCR, producing one record per CDR3 protein. The data show roughly 320,000 distinct CDR3 sequences, about 21% seen once. The chain couples TRBV7-2 to TRBJ2-4, with 16 bases identical to TRBD2. Input material: naive CD8+ T cells from blood, with Jurkat cell RNA spiked in. Subset here: FACS-sorted CD8+CD4-CCR7+CD45RA+ naive T cells. This sequence was found in a human donor in good health. Some libraries in this study had Jurkat cell RNA spiked in. CDR3 sequence reads: CASSSHLLTGTSGRAGNKNIQYF. CDR3 nucleotide sequence: TGTGCCAGCAGCTCTCACCTCCTTACCGGGACTAGCGGGAGGGCCGGTAACAAAAACATTCAGTACTTC.